This TCR beta chain was documented in a study of radiotherapy plus CTLA-4 blockade in lung cancer. Study-wide context: Objective responses occurred in 18% of patients; approximately 33% had disease control.

A few counts support this clone. Antigen: not known. The CDR3 loop spans 13 amino acids. Germline V gene sequence: CDR1 SGHTA, CDR2 FQGNSA. With 3 bases removed from V and 6 bases from J, the gap between germline ends came to 9 bases. Study results and limitations: Dynamics of early blood T cell clones, together with interferon-beta, were reportedly the best predictors of response. TCR clones from tumors expanded in blood after radiotherapy plus ipilimumab.

Data came from immunoSEQ multiplex PCR; TCRdb stores just in-frame clones and leaves some out. The sample lists roughly 110,000 clones, more than 70% occurring once. The study treated chemo-refractory metastatic non-small-cell lung cancer patients with focal radiation plus ipilimumab CTLA-4 blockade. The chain joins TRBV7-2 to TRBJ1-5; possible D gene TRBD1, 5 bases. The sequencing here drew on peripheral blood, taken from a patient treated with radiotherapy plus ipilimumab. This clonotype originated in a human donor with non-small cell lung cancer that progressed on radiotherapy plus ipilimumab. Some clones in this sample may be carry-over from other donors' samples. The CDR3 DNA follows: TGTGCCAGCAGCTTCGGGGGTTCTCAGCCCCAGCATTTT. Translating gives CASSFGGSQPQHF.